The 11 T cell receptor beta chains given below trace back to one sample, sequenced in a study of T cells after posttransplantation cyclophosphamide. Only in-frame clones appear in the TCRdb table, and some are missing; sequencing was by immunoSEQ multiplex PCR. The sample has fewer than 25,000 clones; approximately 97% are singletons. The naive gate required viable CD3+CD4+ or CD3+CD8+ cells with CCR7+CD45RA+CD45RO-CD95-CD27+CD28+ phenotype. Sequences were obtained from naive CD4+ T cells sorted from PBMCs. The receptors here all came from a man between 45 and 60 years old in good health, CMV-negative, and a related stem cell transplant donor.

The sample holds one count of this clone. This chain uses TRBV5-5 with TRBJ1-1, with 9 bases matching TRBD1. This CDR3 comprises 15 residues. J was trimmed by 10 bases and V by 0 bases; bases with no gene match: 10. Germline V gene sequence: CDR1 SGHKS, CDR2 YYEKEE (reference sequence). CDR3 nucleotides: TGTGCCAGCAGCTTGGCCTGGGGACAGGGCATTGCAGCTTTCTTT. This sequence encodes CASSLAWGQGIAAFF.

The CDR3 nucleotides are TGTGCCAGCAGCGAAGGGCCAGGGGACTCCTACGAGCAGTACTTC. This sequence encodes CASSEGPGDSYEQYF. The chain combines TRBV7-3 with TRBJ2-7; a weak D match, TRBD1 (6 bases). Trimming cost V 5 bases and J 0 bases, with 14 bases left between them. Germline V gives CDR1 SGHTA, CDR2 FQGTGA. CDR3 length: 15 residues.

V and J are TRBV7-9 and TRBJ1-4; D may be TRBD1 (5 bases). V gave up 5 bases and J gave up 11 bases, with 18 bases separating them. Germline loops: CDR1 SEHNR, CDR2 FQNEAQ (reference sequence). This CDR3 comprises 14 residues. The CDR3 nucleotides are TGTGCCAGCAGCCGTGCCCGGGGCGGGGGGAAACTGTTTTTT. Translated, it gives CASSRARGGGKLFF.

This chain links TRBV4-3 with TRBJ2-2; 8 bases agree with TRBD1. The J segment lost 5 bases and the V segment lost 5 bases, leaving 10 bases of the junction unmatched. The CDR3 is 16 amino acids. The germline gives CDR1 LGHNA, CDR2 YSLEER. The CDR3, as DNA: TGCGCCAGCAGCGAATGGTCAGGGGGCCTGACCGGGGAGCTGTTTTTT. This translates into CASSEWSGGLTGELFF.

The chain is built from TRBV25-1 and TRBJ2-7; D is possibly TRBD1 (5 bases). V lost 8 bases and J 3 bases, leaving 17 bases between the germline ends. The germline V gene has CDR1 MGHDK and CDR2 SYGVNS. This CDR3 is built from 14 residues. CDR3 in amino acids: CASARAGISYEQYF. The CDR3 bases are TGTGCCAGCGCCCGGGCAGGGATTAGCTACGAGCAGTACTTC.

The V and J genes are TRBV19 and TRBJ1-2, with a tentative D call TRBD1 (6 bases). Trimming removed 5 bases from V and 5 bases from J, with 12 bases in between. The CDR3 loop spans 13 amino acids. Germline lookup yields CDR1 LNHDA and CDR2 SQIVND (reference sequence). The CDR3 DNA reads as TGTGCCAGTAGTTGGACAGCGATTTATGGCTACACCTTC. It codes for CASSWTAIYGYTF.

V usage is TRBV19 and J usage is TRBJ1-1, with D hard to call. The CDR3 spans 14 residues. CDR1 and CDR2 (germline): LNHDA, SQIVND (reference sequence). Trimming cost V 5 bases and J 2 bases, with 12 bases left between them. The CDR3 nucleotides are TGTGCCAGTAGTTTGACACCCGCAAACACTGAAGCTTTCTTT. It translates to CASSLTPANTEAFF. Combining the CDR3 with reference TRBV19 and TRBJ1-1 gives the whole variable domain DGGITQSPKYLFRKEGQNVTLSCEQNLNHDAMYWYRQDPGQGLRLIYYSQIVNDFQKGDIAEGYSVSREKKESFPLTVTSAQKNPTAFYLCASSLTPANTEAFFGQGTRLTVV.

To note about this clone: A read error may account for a junction end that differs from germline. J is TRBJ2-3 and V is TRBV19; TRBD2 matches at 13 bases. Germline V gene lookup returns CDR1 LNHDA and CDR2 SQIVND (reference sequence). CDR3 length equals 16 residues. This chain's CDR3 is CASSGTGTSGDDKQYF. In DNA form, the CDR3 reads TGTGCCAGTAGTGGGACCGGGACTAGCGGGGACGATAAGCAGTATTTT.

The J gene is TRBJ2-5, the V gene TRBV2, with 13 bases that match TRBD2. CDR1 and CDR2 from the germline V gene are SNHLY and FYNNEI. The CDR3 is 15 amino acids. V dropped 5 bases and J dropped 5; count of bases not matched to a gene: 5. The CDR3 sequence is CASSWTSGRQETQYF. DNA of the CDR3: TGTGCCAGCAGTTGGACTAGCGGGAGACAGGAGACCCAGTACTTC.

The chain couples TRBV14 to TRBJ1-3; D may be TRBD1 (5 bases). This CDR3 comprises 15 residues. Germline CDR1 reads SGHDN; CDR2 reads FVKESK. Trimming left V 3 bases short and J 9 bases short, with 18 bases between. The DNA of the CDR3 is TGTGCCAGCAGCCAGTTTGGCGCAGGGTCGACCACCATATATTTT. Protein product: CASSQFGAGSTTIYF.

The chain is built from TRBV19 and TRBJ2-7, with TRBD1 matching over 11 bases. This CDR3 comprises 14 residues. In germline, CDR1 is LNHDA, CDR2 SQIVND (reference sequence). J lost 5 bases, V lost 3 bases, and 3 bases had no gene match. This CDR3 reads CASSIGQGADEQYF. The DNA for the CDR3 is TGTGCCAGTAGTATTGGACAGGGGGCCGACGAGCAGTACTTC.